Below, 5 T cell receptor beta chains from the same sample are listed, as sequenced in a study of shared clonotypes between healthy human individuals. Here immunoSEQ multiplex PCR was the method, and the copy in TCRdb shows in-frame clones only, minus some. Of 1.6 million or so clones in the sample, just under 99% are singletons; the top ten hold 0.36%. Source material: naive CD4+ T cells sorted from blood. Subset defined: CD45RA+ positively selected. These receptor sequences come from a man aged 30-40 years in good health.

V is TRBV4-3 and J is TRBJ1-5; TRBD1 matches 7 bases. The CDR3 runs 13 residues. Per germline, CDR1 LGHNA and CDR2 YSLEER. The ends lost 4 bases at V and 4 bases at J; junction bases unmatched: 1. CDR3 sequence: CASSRGQNQPQHF. The CDR3, as DNA: TGCGCCAGCAGCCGGGGACAGAATCAGCCCCAGCATTTT.

The chain employs TRBV5-1 and TRBJ2-4, with 8 bases that match TRBD1. J lost 0 bases, V lost 3 bases, and 8 bases had no gene match. Germline values: CDR1 SGHRS, CDR2 YFSETQ. The CDR3 totals 17 residues. CDR3 in DNA: TGCGCCAGCAGCTCCCGCCCGACAGGGGTAGCCAAAAACATTCAGTACTTC. Its protein is CASSSRPTGVAKNIQYF.

This sequence joins TRBV13 and TRBJ2-7, with 10 bases fitting TRBD1. The germline V gene has CDR1 PRHDT and CDR2 FYEKMQ (reference sequence). The CDR3 is made up of 15 amino acids. V shed 5 bases, J shed 2 bases, and the junction held 6 bases outside the gene matches. The chain's CDR3 is CASSRDRGPTYEQYF. CDR3 sequence (DNA): TGTGCCAGCAGCCGGGACAGGGGACCAACCTACGAGCAGTACTTC.

About this clone: Other DNA sequences within the sample encode an identical CDR3. This rearrangement joins TRBV9 to TRBJ1-3; D call uncertain. The V end lost 0 bases, the J end lost 0 bases, and 7 bases lay between the germline ends. Germline V CDR1 and CDR2: SGDLS, YYNGEE. The CDR3 has 15 residues. This CDR3 is CASSVDPDSGNTIYF. The CDR3 DNA follows: TGTGCCAGCAGCGTAGACCCCGACTCTGGAAACACCATATATTTT.

The chain carries TRBV28 and TRBJ1-5; no firm D call. Germline CDR1 reads MDHEN; CDR2 reads SYDVKM. V lost 2 bases to trimming and J lost 7 bases, with 9 bases between them. The CDR3 totals 13 residues. The CDR3, as DNA: TGTGCCAGCAGTTTAACGGGGAGGCAGCCCCAGCATTTT. Translating it yields CASSLTGRQPQHF.